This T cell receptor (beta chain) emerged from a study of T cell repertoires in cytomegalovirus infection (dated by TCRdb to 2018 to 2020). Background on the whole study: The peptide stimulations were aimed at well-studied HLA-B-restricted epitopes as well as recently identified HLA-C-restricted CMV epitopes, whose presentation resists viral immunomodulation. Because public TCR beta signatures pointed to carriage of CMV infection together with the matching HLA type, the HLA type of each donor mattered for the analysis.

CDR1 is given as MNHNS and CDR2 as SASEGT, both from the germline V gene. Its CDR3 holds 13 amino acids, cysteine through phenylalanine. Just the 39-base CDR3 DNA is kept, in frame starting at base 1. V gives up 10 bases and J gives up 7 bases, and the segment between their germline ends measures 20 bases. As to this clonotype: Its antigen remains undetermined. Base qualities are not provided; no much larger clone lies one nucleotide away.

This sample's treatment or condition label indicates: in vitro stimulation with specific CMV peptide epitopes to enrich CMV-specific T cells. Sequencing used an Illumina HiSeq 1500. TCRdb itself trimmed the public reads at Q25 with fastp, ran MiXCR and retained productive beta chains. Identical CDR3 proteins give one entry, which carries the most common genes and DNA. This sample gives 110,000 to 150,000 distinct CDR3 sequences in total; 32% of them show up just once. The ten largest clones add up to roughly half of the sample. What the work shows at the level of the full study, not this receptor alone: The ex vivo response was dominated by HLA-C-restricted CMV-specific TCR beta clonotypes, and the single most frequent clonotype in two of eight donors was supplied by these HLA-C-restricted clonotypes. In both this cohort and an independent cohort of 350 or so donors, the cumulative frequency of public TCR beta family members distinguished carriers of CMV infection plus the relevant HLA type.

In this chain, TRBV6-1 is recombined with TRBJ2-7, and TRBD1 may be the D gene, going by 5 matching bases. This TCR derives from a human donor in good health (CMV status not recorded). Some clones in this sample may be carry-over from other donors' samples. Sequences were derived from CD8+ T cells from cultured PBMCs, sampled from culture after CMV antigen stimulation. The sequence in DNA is TGTGCCACCCTCGGGCAGGGTATGAGTGAGCAGTACTTC. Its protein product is CATLGQGMSEQYF.